Described below is a single T cell receptor beta chain sequence and its context. Patients picked for sequencing had shown CD8+CD57+ cell expansion detected by flow cytometry. CDR3 and TCR beta VDJ profiling relied on a genomic DNA template. TCRdb processed the reads anew with MiXCR; each CDR3 protein has one entry. The profile shows roughly 200,000 distinct CDR3 sequences, over 55% of them singletons. This CDR3 is 15 amino acids long. From germline, CDR1 is MGHDK and CDR2 SYGVNS. V was pared by 6 bases and J by 3 bases, with 6 bases of the junction left unmatched. This specimen comes from a study of CD8+CD57+ T cells in acquired aplastic anemia. At the level of the study: The DNA of sorted CD4+ and CD8+ cells averaged roughly 3.2 ug.

This sequence originates from a human donor with aplastic anemia. The sample comprised sorted CD4+, CD8+, or CD8+CD57+ T cells (not recorded which) from PBMCs. The chain is built from TRBV25-1 and TRBJ1-5, with TRBD1 identical over 9 bases. The CDR3 region is CASSFGTGNNQPQHF. The CDR3 DNA follows: TGTGCCAGCAGCTTCGGGACAGGGAACAATCAGCCCCAGCATTTT.